This record looks at one T cell receptor beta chain sequence and its context. Antigen specificity is unknown. The data were produced by immunoSEQ multiplex PCR, yet TCRdb's version contains in-frame clones alone and is incomplete. This table holds about 53,000 clones, roughly 87% found once. Time point of the sample: pretreatment peripheral blood. This record belongs to a study of PD-L1 blockade in urothelial cancer. About the research overall: The authors examined blood 3 weeks (second dose) and 6 weeks after treatment start.

General study points: Below-median TCR clonality that was measured in pretreatment blood predicted better survival.

The sequence was obtained from a woman in her sixties or seventies with urothelial cancer. The source material was PBMCs, sampled around atezolizumab (anti-PD-L1) treatment.

The CDR3 here is CSVDRYQGVKMDTQYF. The DNA for the CDR3 is TGCAGCGTTGATCGGTACCAGGGGGTGAAAATGGATACGCAGTATTTT. V gene TRBV29-1 combines with J gene TRBJ2-3; TRBD1 agrees at 7 bases. CDR1 is SQVTM and CDR2 is ANQGSEA in the germline V gene. With 3 bases clipped from V and 6 bases from J, the junction kept 15 bases outside the gene matches. The CDR3 is made up of 16 amino acids.